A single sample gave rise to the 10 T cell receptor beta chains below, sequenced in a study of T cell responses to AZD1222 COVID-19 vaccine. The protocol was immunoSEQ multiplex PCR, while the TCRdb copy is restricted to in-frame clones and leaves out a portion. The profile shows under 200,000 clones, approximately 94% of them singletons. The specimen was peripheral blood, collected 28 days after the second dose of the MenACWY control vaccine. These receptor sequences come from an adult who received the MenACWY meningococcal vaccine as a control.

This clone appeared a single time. The CDR3 nucleotides are TGCGCCAGCAGTGAGGCAGGGACTGGAAACACCATATATTTT. Its translation is CASSEAGTGNTIYF. The chain is built from TRBV10-1 and TRBJ1-3; a possible D gene is TRBD1 (5 bases). The CDR3 covers 14 residues. Germline CDR1 WNHNN, CDR2 SYGVQD (reference sequence). The V and J ends lost 2 bases and 2 bases respectively, with 7 bases between them.

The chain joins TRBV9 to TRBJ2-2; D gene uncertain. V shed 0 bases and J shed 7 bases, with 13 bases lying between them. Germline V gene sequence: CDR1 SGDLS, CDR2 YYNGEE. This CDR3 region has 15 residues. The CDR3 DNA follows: TGTGCCAGCAGCGTAGGGCTCGAGGTATTCGGGGAGCTGTTTTTT. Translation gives CASSVGLEVFGELFF.

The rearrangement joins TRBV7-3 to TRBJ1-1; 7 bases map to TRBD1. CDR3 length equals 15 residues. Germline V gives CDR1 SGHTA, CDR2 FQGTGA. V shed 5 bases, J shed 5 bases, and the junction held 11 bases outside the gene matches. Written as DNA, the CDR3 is TGTGCCAGCAGCCCAGGGGGGTTTGGGAAAACTGAAGCTTTCTTT. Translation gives CASSPGGFGKTEAFF.

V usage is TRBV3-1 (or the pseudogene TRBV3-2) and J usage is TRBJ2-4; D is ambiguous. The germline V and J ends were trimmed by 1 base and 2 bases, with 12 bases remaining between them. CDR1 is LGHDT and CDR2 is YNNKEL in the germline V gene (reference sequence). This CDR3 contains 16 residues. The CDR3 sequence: CASSQGRISSKNIQYF. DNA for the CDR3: TGTGCCAGCAGCCAAGGGCGCATCTCCTCCAAAAACATTCAGTACTTC.

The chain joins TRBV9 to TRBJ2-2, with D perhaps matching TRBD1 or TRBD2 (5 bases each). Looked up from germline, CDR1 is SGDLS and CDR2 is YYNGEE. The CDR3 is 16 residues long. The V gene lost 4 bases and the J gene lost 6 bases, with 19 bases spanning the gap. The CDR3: CASSIRAFRGAGELFF. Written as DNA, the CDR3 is TGTGCCAGCAGCATCAGAGCCTTTAGAGGGGCCGGGGAGCTGTTTTTT.

The chain's CDR3 is CAWSVSGIGYGYTF. CDR3 sequence (DNA): TGTGCCTGGAGTGTATCCGGGATAGGCTATGGCTACACCTTC. The genes are TRBV30 and TRBJ1-2; D call uncertain. The germline V and J ends were trimmed by 0 bases and 4 bases, with 12 bases remaining between them. Looked up from germline, CDR1 is GTSNPN and CDR2 is SVGIG (reference sequence). The CDR3 length is 14 residues. Full variable domain (outside the CDR3, taken from reference TRBV30 and TRBJ1-2): SQTIHQWPATLVQPVGSPLSLECTVEGTSNPNLYWYRQAAGRGLQLLFYSVGIGQISSEVPQNLSASRPQDRQFILSSKKLLLSDSGFYLCAWSVSGIGYGYTFGSGTRLTVV.

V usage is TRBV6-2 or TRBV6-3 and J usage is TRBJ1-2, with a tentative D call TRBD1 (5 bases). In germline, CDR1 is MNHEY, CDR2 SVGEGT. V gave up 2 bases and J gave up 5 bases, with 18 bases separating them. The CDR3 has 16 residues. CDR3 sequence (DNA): TGTGCCAGCAGTTACGTATGGGTTGGCAGGGAGTATGGCTACACCTTC. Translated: CASSYVWVGREYGYTF.

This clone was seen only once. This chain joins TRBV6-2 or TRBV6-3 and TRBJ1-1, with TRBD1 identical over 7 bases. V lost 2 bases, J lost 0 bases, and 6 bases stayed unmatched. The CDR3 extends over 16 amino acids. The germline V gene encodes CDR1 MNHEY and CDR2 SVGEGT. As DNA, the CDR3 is TGTGCCAGCAGTTACGGCGACAGGGCGATGAACACTGAAGCTTTCTTT. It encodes CASSYGDRAMNTEAFF.

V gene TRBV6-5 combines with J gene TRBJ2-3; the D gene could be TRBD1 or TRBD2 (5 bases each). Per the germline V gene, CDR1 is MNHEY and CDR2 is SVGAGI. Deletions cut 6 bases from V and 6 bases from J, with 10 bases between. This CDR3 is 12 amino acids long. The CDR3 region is CASRGTTDTQYF. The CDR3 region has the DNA TGTGCCAGCAGGGGGACCACCGATACGCAGTATTTT.

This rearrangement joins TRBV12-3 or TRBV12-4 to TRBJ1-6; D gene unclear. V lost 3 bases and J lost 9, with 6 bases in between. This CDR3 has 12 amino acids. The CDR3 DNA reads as TGTGCCAGCAGTTTTAGTCCTTCACCCCTCCACTTT. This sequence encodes CASSFSPSPLHF.